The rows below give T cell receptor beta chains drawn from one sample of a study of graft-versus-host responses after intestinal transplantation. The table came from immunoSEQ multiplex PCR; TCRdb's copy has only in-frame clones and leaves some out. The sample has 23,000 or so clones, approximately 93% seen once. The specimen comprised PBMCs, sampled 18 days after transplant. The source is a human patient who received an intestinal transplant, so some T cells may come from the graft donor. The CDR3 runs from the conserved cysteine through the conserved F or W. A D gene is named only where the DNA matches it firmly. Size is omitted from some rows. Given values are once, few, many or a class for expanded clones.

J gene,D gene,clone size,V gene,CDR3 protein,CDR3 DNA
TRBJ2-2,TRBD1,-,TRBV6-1,CASSVAGGIGELFF,TGTGCCAGCAGTGTTGCAGGGGGTATCGGGGAGCTGTTTTTT
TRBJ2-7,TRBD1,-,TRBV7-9,CASSSTVTGNPYEQYF,TGTGCCAGCAGCTCGACCGTGACAGGGAATCCCTACGAGCAGTACTTC
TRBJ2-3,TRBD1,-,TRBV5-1,CASSRTGDALGTDTQYF,TGCGCCAGCAGCCGGACAGGAGACGCACTTGGCACAGATACGCAGTATTTT
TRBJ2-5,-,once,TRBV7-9,CASSIRGGSSALNSETQYF,TGTGCCAGCAGCATCCGGGGAGGTTCCTCCGCTTTAAATTCGGAGACCCAGTACTTC
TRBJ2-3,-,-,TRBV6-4,CASSDSGGMDTQYF,TGTGCCAGCAGTGACTCTGGGGGGATGGATACGCAGTATTTT
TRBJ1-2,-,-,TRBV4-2,CASSQATDTYTF,TGTGCCAGCAGCCAAGCCACAGATACTTACACCTTC
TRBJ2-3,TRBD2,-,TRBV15,CATSNLKRGGTDTQYF,TGTGCCACCAGCAACCTAAAGCGGGGGGGGACAGATACGCAGTATTTT
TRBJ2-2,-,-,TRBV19,CASSPPDTNTGELFF,TGTGCCAGTAGTCCCCCGGACACGAACACCGGGGAGCTGTTTTTT
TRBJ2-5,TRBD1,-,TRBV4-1,CASSPGGPETQYF,TGCGCCAGCAGCCCAGGGGGTCCAGAGACCCAGTACTTC
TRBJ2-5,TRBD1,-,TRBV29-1,CSTTLQGAGVETQYF,TGCAGCACTACCCTACAGGGGGCGGGGGTAGAGACCCAGTACTTC
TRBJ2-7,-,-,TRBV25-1,CASSLDSYEQYF,TGTGCCAGCAGCCTGGACAGCTACGAGCAGTACTTC
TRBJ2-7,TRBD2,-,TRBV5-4,CASSPGLSYEQYF,TGTGCCAGCAGCCCGGGACTATCCTACGAGCAGTACTTC
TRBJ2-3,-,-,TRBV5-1,CASRLLAPNTDTQYF,TGCGCCAGCAGATTGCTAGCGCCCAACACAGATACGCAGTATTTT
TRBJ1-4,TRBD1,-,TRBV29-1,CSVGKGTANEKLFF,TGCAGCGTTGGCAAGGGGACAGCAAATGAAAAACTGTTTTTT
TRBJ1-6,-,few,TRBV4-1,CASSQETDRRYSPLHF,TGCGCCAGCAGCCAGGAGACCGACAGGAGGTATTCACCCCTCCACTTT
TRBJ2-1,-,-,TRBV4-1,CASSQGGHNEQFF,TGCGCCAGCAGCCAGGGTGGACACAATGAGCAGTTCTTC
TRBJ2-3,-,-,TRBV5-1,CASSPTPLRQGTDTQYF,TGCGCCAGCAGCCCGACCCCCCTACGGCAGGGTACAGATACGCAGTATTTT
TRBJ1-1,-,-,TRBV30,CAWSPGMNTEAFF,TGTGCCTGGAGTCCTGGGATGAACACTGAAGCTTTCTTT
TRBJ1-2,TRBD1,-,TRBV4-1,CASSHTTGEYGYTF,TGCGCCAGCAGCCACACGACAGGGGAGTATGGCTACACCTTC
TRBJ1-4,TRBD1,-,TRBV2,CASSLDRGRGKLFF,TGTGCCAGCAGCCTAGACAGGGGGCGCGGAAAACTGTTTTTT
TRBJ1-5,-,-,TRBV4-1,CASSQEDLGTTLNQPQHF,TGCGCCAGCAGCCAAGAGGACTTGGGAACCACCCTAAATCAGCCCCAGCATTTT
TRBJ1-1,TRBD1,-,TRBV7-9,CASRSWDRGRDTEAFF,TGTGCCAGCAGAAGTTGGGACAGAGGGAGGGACACTGAAGCTTTCTTT
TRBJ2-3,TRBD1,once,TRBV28,CASSNRDRVVADTQYF,TGTGCCAGCAGTAACCGGGACAGGGTAGTAGCAGATACGCAGTATTTT
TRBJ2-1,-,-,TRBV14,CASSQGFGVYNEQFF,TGTGCCAGCAGCCAAGGCTTTGGGGTGTACAATGAGCAGTTCTTC
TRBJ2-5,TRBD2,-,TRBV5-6,CASSLDPGGQETQYF,TGTGCCAGCAGCTTGGATCCGGGGGGACAAGAGACCCAGTACTTC
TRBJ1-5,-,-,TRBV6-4,CASRNRDINQPQHF,TGTGCCAGCCGCAACCGGGACATCAATCAGCCCCAGCATTTT
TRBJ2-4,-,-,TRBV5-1,CASSFRGAKNIQYF,TGCGCCAGCAGCTTTAGAGGGGCCAAAAACATTCAGTACTTC
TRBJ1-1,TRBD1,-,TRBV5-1,CASSRGDRENTEAFF,TGCGCCAGCAGCCGCGGGGACAGGGAGAACACTGAAGCTTTCTTT
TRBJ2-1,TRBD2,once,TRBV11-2,CASSLDGLAGHNEQFF,TGTGCCAGCAGCTTAGATGGGCTAGCGGGGCACAATGAGCAGTTCTTC
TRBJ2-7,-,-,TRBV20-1,CSARRDYEQYF,TGCAGTGCGCGGCGGGACTACGAGCAGTACTTC
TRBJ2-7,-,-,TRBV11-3,CASSFRGGIEREQYF,TGTGCCAGCAGCTTTCGAGGGGGGATCGAACGCGAGCAGTACTTC
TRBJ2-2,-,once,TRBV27,CASSSGLTNTGELFF,TGTGCCAGCAGTTCGGGACTCACGAACACCGGGGAGCTGTTTTTT
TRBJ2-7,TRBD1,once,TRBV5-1,CASSLVMDRAYEQYF,TGCGCCAGCAGCTTGGTCATGGACAGGGCTTACGAGCAGTACTTC
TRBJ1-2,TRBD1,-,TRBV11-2,CASSLDRDRAFSGYTF,TGTGCCAGCAGCTTAGATCGGGACAGGGCCTTTAGTGGCTACACCTTC
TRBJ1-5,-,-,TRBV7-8,CASSTRGRQGSNQPQHF,TGTGCCAGCAGCACCAGGGGTCGGCAGGGGAGCAATCAGCCCCAGCATTTT
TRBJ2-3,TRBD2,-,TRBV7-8,CASSRGGATDTQYF,TGTGCCAGCAGCCGCGGGGGGGCCACAGATACGCAGTATTTT
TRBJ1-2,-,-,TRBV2,CAGQSNYGYTF,TGTGCCGGACAGAGTAACTATGGCTACACCTTC
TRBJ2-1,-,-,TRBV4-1,CASSQGSSRGNEQFF,TGCGCCAGCAGCCAAGGAAGTAGCAGGGGTAATGAGCAGTTCTTC
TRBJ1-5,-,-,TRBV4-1,CASSQGTSGAEPQHF,TGCGCCAGCAGCCAAGGTACAAGCGGAGCCGAGCCCCAGCATTTT
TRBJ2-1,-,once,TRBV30,CAWNFQRGNEQFF,TGTGCCTGGAACTTCCAAAGAGGGAATGAGCAGTTCTTC